This T cell receptor beta chain derives from a study of shared clonotypes between healthy human individuals. From germline, CDR1 is SNHLY and CDR2 FYNNEI. Trimming pared 6 bases from V and 3 bases from J, leaving 11 bases between. The CDR3 consists of 13 residues. The donors were adults (healthy and HIV-negative) with no recent acute infections or vaccinations. Deep-level settings were used for running the assay. The material for each subset, its genomic DNA, was split evenly across several immunoSEQ plates. Here immunoSEQ multiplex PCR was the method, and the copy in TCRdb shows in-frame clones only, minus some. This sample has some 1 million clones, with roughly 80% found just once.

The origin of this receptor is a man aged 18 to 30 in good health. The chain carries TRBV2 and TRBJ1-1; no firm D call. Sequenced material: memory CD4+ T cells sorted from blood. The sample's subset: CD45RA-negative fraction. The CDR3 region is CASSALRDTEAFF. The CDR3 nucleotides are TGTGCCAGCAGCGCCCTGCGAGACACTGAAGCTTTCTTT.